This entry describes one T cell receptor (beta chain). CDR3 length: 14 residues. The V gene's germline CDR1 is MGHDK and CDR2 SYGVNS. V dropped 6 bases and J dropped 4 bases, with 12 bases sitting between them. This record belongs to a study of blood T cell repertoires in COVID-19. In the original processing: For nucleated cells, counts were estimated from reference gene primer amplification. Produced via immunoSEQ multiplex PCR; TCRdb's table is partial and in-frame only. The V and J calls and clone size come from that table; D and trimming were worked out from the DNA. Of 200,000 to 250,000 clones listed, 75% to 90% were seen once; the top ten hold roughly 2.5%.

This chain links TRBV25-1 with TRBJ2-2, with D possibly matching TRBD2 (6 bases). This TCR came from a man aged 25 to 40 with COVID-19, enrolled during active disease. Source material: peripheral blood. CDR3 residues: CASRATSPTGELFF. In nucleotides, the CDR3 is TGTGCCAGCAGGGCCACTAGCCCCACCGGGGAGCTGTTTTTT.